This T cell receptor beta chain was sequenced for a study of cytomegalovirus exposure and HLA in healthy donors. About the study: Ancestry clustering placed more than 65% of roughly 410 genotyped donors in the Caucasian-associated cluster. Study-wide results and limits: Association with HLA alleles at 0.05 false discovery rate was found for 15,000 or so TCR beta sequences in a later analysis. Donors were assumed by presence/absence analyses to have roughly uniform sequencing depth.

PCR used 60 Vbeta primers and 13 Jbeta primers. Only in-frame clones appear in the TCRdb table, and some are missing; sequencing was by immunoSEQ multiplex PCR. Among roughly 200,000 clones listed, over 65% were seen once. The germline gives CDR1 LNHDA, CDR2 SQIVND (reference sequence). The CDR3 has 15 amino acids. On this clone itself: What it recognizes is unknown.

The clonotype comes from a man younger than 35 in good health and CMV-seronegative. Material: PBMCs. This chain joins TRBV19 and TRBJ2-5, with 9 bases that match TRBD2. TRBJ2-7 explains the end of the DNA better; the J call may be wrong. The CDR3 here is CASSMIAGGLYEQYF. DNA of the CDR3: TGTGCCAGTAGTATGATCGCGGGAGGGTTATACGAGCAGTACTTC.